These 4 T cell receptor beta chains were sequenced from one sample in a study of radiotherapy plus CTLA-4 blockade in lung cancer (dated by TCRdb to the late 2010s). Receptor amplification or capture employed the immunoSEQ multiplex PCR assay. The table was pulled from immuneACCESS by TCRdb, which kept in-frame rearrangements only. Such tables lose some clones; where checked, under half of the loss comes from unresolved V genes, and the rest has no known cause. The sample table contains approximately 47,000 clones; only one count was recorded for 80% to 85% of them. The ten largest clones represent 2.5% to 3.5% of the sample. This material consisted of peripheral blood, taken from a patient treated with radiotherapy plus ipilimumab. Receptors originate from a human donor with non-small cell lung cancer who had stable disease on radiotherapy plus ipilimumab.

V is TRBV15 and J is TRBJ1-1, with a tentative D call TRBD1 (5 bases). V shed 7 bases and J shed 7 bases, with 13 bases lying between them. This CDR3 contains 12 residues. Per the germline V gene, CDR1 is LNHNV and CDR2 is YYDKDF (reference sequence). The CDR3 DNA follows: TGTGCCACCACAGGTGGGGCCAGTGAAGCTTTCTTT. This translates into CATTGGASEAFF.

V usage is TRBV27 and J usage is TRBJ2-7; D gene uncertain. The CDR3 is 13 residues long. Germline CDR1 and CDR2: MNHEY and SMNVEV (reference sequence). V lost 3 bases and J lost 2, with 8 bases in between. The CDR3 DNA sequence: TGTGCCAGCAGTTTCCTTCCTACCTACGAGCAGTACTTC. It translates to CASSFLPTYEQYF.

The V and J genes are TRBV7-6 and TRBJ1-6; the D is unclear. Trimming shortened V by 0 bases and J by 9 bases, and 6 bases separated the two germline ends. This CDR3 has 13 residues. Germline-derived CDR1 and CDR2 are SGHVS and FNYEAQ. The CDR3 bases are TGTGCCAGCAGCTTAGCAGCGATTTCACCCCTCCACTTT. This translates into CASSLAAISPLHF.

V is TRBV9 and J is TRBJ2-2; 10 bases align to TRBD2. Germline V CDR1 and CDR2: SGDLS, YYNGEE. This CDR3 contains 17 residues. With 2 bases clipped from V and 0 bases from J, the junction kept 4 bases outside the gene matches. The CDR3: CASSVPLAGANTGELFF. The CDR3, as DNA: TGTGCCAGCAGCGTCCCTCTAGCGGGAGCGAACACCGGGGAGCTGTTTTTT.